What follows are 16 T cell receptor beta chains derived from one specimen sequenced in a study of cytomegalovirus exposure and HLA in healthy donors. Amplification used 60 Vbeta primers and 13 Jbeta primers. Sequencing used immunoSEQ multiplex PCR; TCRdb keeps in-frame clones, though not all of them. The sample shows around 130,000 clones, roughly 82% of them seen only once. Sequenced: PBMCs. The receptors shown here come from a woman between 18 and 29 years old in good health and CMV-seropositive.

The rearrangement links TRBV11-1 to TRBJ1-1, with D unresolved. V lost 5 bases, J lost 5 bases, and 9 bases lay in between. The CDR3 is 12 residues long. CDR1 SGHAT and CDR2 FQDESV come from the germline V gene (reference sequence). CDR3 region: CASSHRGTEAFF. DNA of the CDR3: TGTGCCAGCAGCCATCGGGGAACTGAAGCTTTCTTT.

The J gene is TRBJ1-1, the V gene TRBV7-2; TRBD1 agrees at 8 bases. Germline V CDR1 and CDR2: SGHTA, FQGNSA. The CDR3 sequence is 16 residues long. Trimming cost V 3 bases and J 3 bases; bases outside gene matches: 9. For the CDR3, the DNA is TGTGCCAGCAGCTTTTCTTGGACAGGGTCTGACACTGAAGCTTTCTTT. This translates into CASSFSWTGSDTEAFF.

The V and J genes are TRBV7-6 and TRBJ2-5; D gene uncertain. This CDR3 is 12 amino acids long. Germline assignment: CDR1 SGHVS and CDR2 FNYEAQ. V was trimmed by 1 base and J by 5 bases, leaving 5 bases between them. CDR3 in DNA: TGTGCCAGCAGCTTAGTTTCGGAGACCCAGTACTTC. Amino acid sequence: CASSLVSETQYF.

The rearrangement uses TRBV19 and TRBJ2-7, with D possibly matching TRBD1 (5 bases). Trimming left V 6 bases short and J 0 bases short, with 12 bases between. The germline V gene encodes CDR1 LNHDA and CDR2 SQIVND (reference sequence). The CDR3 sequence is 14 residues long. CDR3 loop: CASSPQDTSYEQYF. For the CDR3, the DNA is TGTGCCAGTAGCCCCCAGGACACCTCCTACGAGCAGTACTTC.

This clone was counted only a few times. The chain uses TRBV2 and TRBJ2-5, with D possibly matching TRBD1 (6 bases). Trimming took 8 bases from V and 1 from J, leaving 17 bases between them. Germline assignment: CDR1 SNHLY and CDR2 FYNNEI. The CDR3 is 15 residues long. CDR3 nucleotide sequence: TGTGCCAGCGTGAGGGACACTTCTTTCCAAGAGACCCAGTACTTC. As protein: CASVRDTSFQETQYF.

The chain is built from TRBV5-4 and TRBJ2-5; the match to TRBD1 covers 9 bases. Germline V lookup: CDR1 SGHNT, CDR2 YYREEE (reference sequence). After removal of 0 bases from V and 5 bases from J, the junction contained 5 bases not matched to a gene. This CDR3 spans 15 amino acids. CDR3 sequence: CASSLGQGDWETQYF. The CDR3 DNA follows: TGTGCCAGCAGCTTGGGACAGGGGGATTGGGAGACCCAGTACTTC. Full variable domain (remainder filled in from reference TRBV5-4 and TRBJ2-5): ETGVTQSPTHLIKTRGQQVTLRCSSQSGHNTVSWYQQALGQGPQFIFQYYREEENGRGNFPPRFSGLQFPNYSSELNVNALELDDSALYLCASSLGQGDWETQYFGPGTRLLVL.

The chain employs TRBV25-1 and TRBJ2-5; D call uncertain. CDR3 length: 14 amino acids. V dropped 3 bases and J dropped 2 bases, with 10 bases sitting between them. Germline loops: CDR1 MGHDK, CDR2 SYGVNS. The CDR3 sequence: CASSEEHEQETQYF. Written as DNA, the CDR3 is TGTGCCAGCAGTGAGGAGCACGAACAAGAGACCCAGTACTTC. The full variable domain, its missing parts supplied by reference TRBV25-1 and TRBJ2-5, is EADIYQTPRYLVIGTGKKITLECSQTMGHDKMYWYQQDPGMELHLIHYSYGVNSTEKGDLSSESTVSRIRTEHFPLTLESARPSHTSQYLCASSEEHEQETQYFGPGTRLLVL.

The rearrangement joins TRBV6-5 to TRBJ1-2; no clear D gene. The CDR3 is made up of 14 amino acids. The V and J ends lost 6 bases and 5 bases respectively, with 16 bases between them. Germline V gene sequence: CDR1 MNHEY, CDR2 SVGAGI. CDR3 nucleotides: TGTGCCAGCAGGGGCGTACAGCTTAATTATGGCTACACCTTC. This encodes CASRGVQLNYGYTF.

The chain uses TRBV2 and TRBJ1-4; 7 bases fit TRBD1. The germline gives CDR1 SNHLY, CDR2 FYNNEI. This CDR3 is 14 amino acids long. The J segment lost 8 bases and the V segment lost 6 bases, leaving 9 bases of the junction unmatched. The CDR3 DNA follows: TGTGCCAGCAGACCCGGGACAGTGGAGGAAAAACTGTTTTTT. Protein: CASRPGTVEEKLFF.

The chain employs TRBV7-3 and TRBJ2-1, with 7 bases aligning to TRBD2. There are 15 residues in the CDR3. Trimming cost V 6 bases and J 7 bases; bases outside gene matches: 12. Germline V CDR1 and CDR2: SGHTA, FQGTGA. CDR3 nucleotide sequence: TGTGCCAGCAGTTCCGGACGGACGGGGGGAAATGAGCAGTTCTTC. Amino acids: CASSSGRTGGNEQFF.

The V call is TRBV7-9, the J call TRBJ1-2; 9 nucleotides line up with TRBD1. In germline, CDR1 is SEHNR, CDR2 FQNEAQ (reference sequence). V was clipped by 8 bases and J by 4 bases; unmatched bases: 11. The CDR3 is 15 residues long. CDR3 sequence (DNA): TGTGCCAGCGTTCAAGGGACAGGGTCGTTCTATGGCTACACCTTC. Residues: CASVQGTGSFYGYTF.

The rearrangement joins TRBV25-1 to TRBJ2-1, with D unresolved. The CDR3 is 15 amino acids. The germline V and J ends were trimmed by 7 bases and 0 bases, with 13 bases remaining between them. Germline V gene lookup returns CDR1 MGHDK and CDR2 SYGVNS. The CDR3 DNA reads TGTGCCAGCACCCTAGGAAGGAGCTCCTACAATGAGCAGTTCTTC. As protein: CASTLGRSSYNEQFF.

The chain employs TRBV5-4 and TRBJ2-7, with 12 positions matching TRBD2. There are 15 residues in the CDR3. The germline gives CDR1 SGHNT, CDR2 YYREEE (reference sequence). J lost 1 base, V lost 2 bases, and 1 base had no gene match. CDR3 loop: CASSLLAGGSYEQYF. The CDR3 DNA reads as TGTGCCAGCAGCTTACTAGCGGGGGGTTCCTACGAGCAGTACTTC.

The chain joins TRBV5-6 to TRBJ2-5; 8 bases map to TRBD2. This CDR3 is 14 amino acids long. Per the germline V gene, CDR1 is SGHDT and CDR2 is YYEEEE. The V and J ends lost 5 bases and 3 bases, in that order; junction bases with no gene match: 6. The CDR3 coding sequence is TGTGCCAGCAGTCAAGGGACTAGAGAAGAGACCCAGTACTTC. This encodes CASSQGTREETQYF.

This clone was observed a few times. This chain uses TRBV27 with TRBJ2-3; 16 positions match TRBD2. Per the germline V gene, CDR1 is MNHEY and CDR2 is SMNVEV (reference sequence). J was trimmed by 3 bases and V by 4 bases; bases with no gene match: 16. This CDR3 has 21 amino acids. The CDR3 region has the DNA TGTGCCAGCAGTTCAAACTCGGGACTAGCGGGGGGGCTTATGAGGACAGATACGCAGTATTTT. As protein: CASSSNSGLAGGLMRTDTQYF.

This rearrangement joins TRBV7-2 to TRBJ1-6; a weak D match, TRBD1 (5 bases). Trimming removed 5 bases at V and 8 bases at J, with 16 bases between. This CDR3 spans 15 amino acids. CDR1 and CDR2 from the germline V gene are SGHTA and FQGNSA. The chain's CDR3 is CASSPSSRVDSPLHF. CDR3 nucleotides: TGTGCCAGCAGCCCTTCGTCCAGGGTCGATTCACCCCTCCACTTT.